These 18 T cell receptor beta chains came from one sample sequenced in a study of patients and donors after allogeneic stem cell transplantation. TCRdb independently ran MiXCR on the RT-PCR reads; one entry per CDR3 protein. The sample has approximately 410,000 distinct CDR3 sequences, 15% to 20% seen once. Sequencing was performed on blood, either unsorted or a sorted T cell fraction (not recorded which). These TCRs come from a human donor who was either an allogeneic HSCT recipient or a stem cell or donor lymphocyte infusion donor (not recorded which). It is not recorded whose cells these are; they may come from a transplant donor.

Only a few counts were recorded for this clonotype. CDR3: CASSFGGAGHYGYTF. As DNA, the CDR3 is TGTGCCAGCAGCTTTGGGGGGGCAGGTCACTATGGCTACACCTTC. J is TRBJ1-2 and V is TRBV11-2, with a weak D call TRBD1 (6 bases). Trimming took 3 bases from V and 3 from J, leaving 14 bases between them. CDR1 is SGHAT, CDR2 FQNNGV, per germline. The CDR3 is 15 amino acids.

This sequence joins TRBV7-6 and TRBJ2-1, with TRBD2 matching over 15 bases. The CDR3 consists of 17 residues. The V and J ends lost 5 bases and 8 bases, in that order; junction bases with no gene match: 10. CDR1 is SGHVS and CDR2 is FNYEAQ in the germline V gene. CDR3 amino acids: CASSEGTSGRPGDEQFF. The CDR3 DNA reads as TGTGCCAGCAGCGAGGGGACTAGCGGGAGGCCGGGCGATGAGCAGTTCTTC. Full variable domain (rest looked up from reference TRBV7-6 and TRBJ2-1): GAGVSQSPRYKVTKRGQDVALRCDPISGHVSLYWYRQALGQGPEFLTYFNYEAQQDKSGLPNDRFSAERPEGSISTLTIQRTEQRDSAMYRCASSEGTSGRPGDEQFFGPGTRLTVL.

The chain couples TRBV12-3 or TRBV12-4 to TRBJ1-1; no firm D call. The CDR3 has 15 residues. The V end lost 3 bases, the J end lost 1 base, and 12 bases lay between the germline ends. The CDR3 region has the DNA TGTGCCAGCAGTTTCCGGACGCTAAAGAACACTGAAGCTTTCTTT. Its protein is CASSFRTLKNTEAFF.

This clonotype was counted only a few times. The chain combines TRBV7-6 with TRBJ1-2; 7 nucleotides agree with TRBD1. After removal of 3 bases from V and 4 bases from J, the junction contained 11 bases not matched to a gene. The CDR3 runs to 16 residues. The germline CDR1 and CDR2 sequences are SGHVS and FNYEAQ. CDR3 nucleotide sequence: TGTGCCAGCAGCTTCGGAGGGAGTACAGGGGCCTATGGCTACACCTTC. It translates to CASSFGGSTGAYGYTF.

The chain carries TRBV29-1 and TRBJ1-4; 7 bases line up with TRBD1. The length of the CDR3 is 12 residues. In germline, CDR1 is SQVTM, CDR2 ANQGSEA. V shed 6 bases, J shed 8 bases, and the junction held 6 bases outside the gene matches. The CDR3 region is CSVTDRREKLFF. CDR3 DNA sequence: TGCAGCGTGACGGACAGGCGGGAAAAACTGTTTTTT.

This clonotype has only a few counts. V usage is TRBV2 and J usage is TRBJ1-6, with no clear D. The CDR3 is made up of 11 amino acids. V lost 4 bases and J lost 10, with 5 bases in between. Germline V gives CDR1 SNHLY, CDR2 FYNNEI. CDR3 DNA sequence: TGTGCCAGCAGTGGGGAATCACCCCTCCACTTT. Amino acids: CASSGESPLHF.

At least ten counts were recorded for this clonotype. The chain recombines TRBV5-1 with TRBJ2-5; a weak D match, TRBD1 (6 bases). The germline CDR1 and CDR2 sequences are SGHRS and YFSETQ. Trimming took off 4 bases at V and 1 base at J, with 14 bases between the two ends. The CDR3 has 15 amino acids. CDR3 nucleotides: TGCGCCAGCAGCCCGTATGACAGGATCCAAGAGACCCAGTACTTC. Encoded protein: CASSPYDRIQETQYF.

J is TRBJ2-1 and V is TRBV30; D is uncertain. This CDR3 region has 13 residues. V lost 2 bases and J 7 bases, leaving 12 bases between the germline ends. Per germline, CDR1 GTSNPN and CDR2 SVGIG (reference sequence). CDR3 in amino acids: CAWSHGSTNEQFF. The CDR3 region has the DNA TGTGCCTGGAGTCATGGGTCTACGAATGAGCAGTTCTTC. The full variable domain, with the rest looked up from reference TRBV30 and TRBJ2-1, is SQTIHQWPATLVQPVGSPLSLECTVEGTSNPNLYWYRQAAGRGLQLLFYSVGIGQISSEVPQNLSASRPQDRQFILSSKKLLLSDSGFYLCAWSHGSTNEQFFGPGTRLTVL.

This clonotype was counted only a few times. The rearrangement links TRBV4-1 to TRBJ1-2, with D unresolved. Trimming removed 1 base from V and 2 bases from J, with 11 bases in between. The CDR3 consists of 15 residues. Germline V gives CDR1 MGHRA, CDR2 YSYEKL. CDR3 sequence (DNA): TGCGCCAGCAGCCAAGTGTTTGGGAAGAACTATGGCTACACCTTC. Protein sequence: CASSQVFGKNYGYTF.

DNA of the CDR3: TGTGCCAGTAGTGGGGGACAGGGGGCGAGGAGGAACACTGAAGCTTTCTTT. It encodes CASSGGQGARRNTEAFF. The chain carries TRBV19 and TRBJ1-1, with 12 bases that match TRBD1. V lost 5 bases to trimming and J lost 1 base; unmatched junction nucleotides: 8. Germline values: CDR1 LNHDA, CDR2 SQIVND (reference sequence). The CDR3 loop spans 17 amino acids.

This clonotype has just a few counts. This rearrangement joins TRBV7-9 to TRBJ2-7, with D possibly called TRBD1 or TRBD2 (5 bases each). Trimming stripped 4 bases from V and 2 bases from J, with 21 bases between. The CDR3 contains 17 residues. Germline CDR1 reads SEHNR; CDR2 reads FQNEAQ (reference sequence). The CDR3 DNA is TGTGCCAGCAGCTACTCCCCCGGGACGCTCGGGACCTACGAGCAGTACTTC. Protein sequence: CASSYSPGTLGTYEQYF.

This clonotype has only a few counts. The rearrangement uses TRBV4-1 and TRBJ1-2, with TRBD1 matching over 8 bases. After removal of 1 base from V and 8 bases from J, the junction contained 6 bases not matched to a gene. Per germline, CDR1 MGHRA and CDR2 YSYEKL. The CDR3 contains 14 residues. CDR3 nucleotide sequence: TGCGCCAGCAGCCAAGCCCACAGGGGGTACGGCTACACCTTC. Protein: CASSQAHRGYGYTF.

Here the CDR3 reads CAIRSGGPFGTQYF. The DNA of the CDR3 is TGTGCCATCAGGTCGGGAGGGCCGTTCGGGACCCAGTACTTC. The chain links TRBV10-3 to TRBJ2-5; 8 positions agree with TRBD2. From germline, CDR1 is ENHRY and CDR2 SYGVKD. The CDR3 spans 14 residues. V dropped 6 bases and J dropped 7; count of bases not matched to a gene: 10.

The V gene is TRBV19, the J gene TRBJ2-2, with TRBD2 matching 7 bases. After removal of 1 base from V and 7 bases from J, the junction contained 3 bases not matched to a gene. Germline CDR1 LNHDA, CDR2 SQIVND (reference sequence). This CDR3 region has 14 residues. CDR3 amino acids: CASSIGEGVGELFF. CDR3 DNA sequence: TGTGCCAGTAGTATAGGGGAGGGAGTCGGGGAGCTGTTTTTT.

J is TRBJ2-7 and V is TRBV19; 7 bases are a match to TRBD1. Germline CDR1 is LNHDA and CDR2 is SQIVND (reference sequence). Trimming cost V 6 bases and J 6 bases; bases outside gene matches: 5. The CDR3 is 12 residues long. DNA of the CDR3: TGTGCCAGTAGGCCCGAGGGGGCCGAGCAGTACTTC. Translating it yields CASRPEGAEQYF.

The rearrangement links TRBV10-3 to TRBJ1-1; 7 bases are a match to TRBD1. This CDR3 is built from 15 residues. Germline V gene lookup returns CDR1 ENHRY and CDR2 SYGVKD. J was trimmed by 0 bases and V by 2 bases; bases with no gene match: 3. The CDR3 nucleotides are TGTGCCATCAGTGAGGGACAGGTTATGAACACTGAAGCTTTCTTT. Translated, it gives CAISEGQVMNTEAFF.

The rearrangement uses TRBV7-9 and TRBJ2-3; 9 nucleotides align to TRBD2. This CDR3 contains 17 residues. V lost 1 base, J lost 2 bases, and 7 bases stayed unmatched. In germline, CDR1 is SEHNR, CDR2 FQNEAQ (reference sequence). CDR3 nucleotide sequence: TGTGCCAGCAGCTTAGGTGCGACTAGCGGCCCCACAGATACGCAGTATTTT. Protein sequence: CASSLGATSGPTDTQYF.

J is TRBJ2-5 and V is TRBV12-3 or TRBV12-4, with TRBD2 matching 12 bases. The CDR3 spans 15 residues. The J segment lost 6 bases and the V segment lost 6 bases, leaving 8 bases of the junction unmatched. CDR3 amino acids: CASSRLAGDRKTQYF. The CDR3 bases are TGTGCCAGCAGCCGACTAGCGGGAGATCGGAAGACCCAGTACTTC.